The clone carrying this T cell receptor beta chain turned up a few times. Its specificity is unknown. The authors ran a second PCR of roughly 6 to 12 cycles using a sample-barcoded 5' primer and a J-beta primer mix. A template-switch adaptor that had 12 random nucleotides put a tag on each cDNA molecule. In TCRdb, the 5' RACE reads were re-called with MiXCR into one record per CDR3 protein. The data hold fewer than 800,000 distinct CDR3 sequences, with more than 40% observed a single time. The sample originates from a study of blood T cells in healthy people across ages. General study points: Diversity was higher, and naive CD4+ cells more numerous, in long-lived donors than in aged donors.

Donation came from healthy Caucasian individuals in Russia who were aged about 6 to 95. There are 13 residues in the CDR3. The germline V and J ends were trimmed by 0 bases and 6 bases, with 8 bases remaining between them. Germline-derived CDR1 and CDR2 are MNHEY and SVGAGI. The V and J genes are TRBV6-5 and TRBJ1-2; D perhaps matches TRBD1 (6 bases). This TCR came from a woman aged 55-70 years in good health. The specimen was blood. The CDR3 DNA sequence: TGTGCCAGCAGTTACTCGAGGGGGGATGGCTACACCTTC. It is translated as CASSYSRGDGYTF.